Listed below are T cell receptor beta chains from one sample, sequenced in a study of blood T cell repertoires in COVID-19. Data came from immunoSEQ multiplex PCR; TCRdb stores just in-frame clones and leaves some out. Among nearly 90,000 clones listed, 80% to 90% were seen once. The sample taken for sequencing was peripheral blood. These receptors all come from a man at least 80 years old with acute or convalescent COVID-19. The CDR3 runs from the conserved cysteine through the conserved F or W. The order of the fields is D gene, J gene, V gene, CDR3 protein. D genes are given only for firm matches.

d_gene: -; j_gene: TRBJ2-7; v_gene: TRBV28; CDR3aa: CASSFLTGTYEQYF
d_gene: TRBD1; j_gene: TRBJ2-7; v_gene: TRBV11-2; CDR3aa: CASSFSDRTYEQYF
d_gene: TRBD2; j_gene: TRBJ2-7; v_gene: TRBV6-2/TRBV6-3; CDR3aa: CASSYNRLAGAEQYF
d_gene: -; j_gene: TRBJ1-2; v_gene: TRBV10-3; CDR3aa: CAATGEGGGYTF
d_gene: -; j_gene: TRBJ1-5; v_gene: TRBV9; CDR3aa: CASSVGLGTGNQPQHF
d_gene: -; j_gene: TRBJ1-2; v_gene: TRBV7-3; CDR3aa: CASSLGQGTRGYTF
d_gene: TRBD2; j_gene: TRBJ2-7; v_gene: TRBV7-8; CDR3aa: CASRPPSGGSYEQYF
d_gene: TRBD2; j_gene: TRBJ2-1; v_gene: TRBV7-2; CDR3aa: CASSLVSGLYNEQFF
d_gene: -; j_gene: TRBJ1-5; v_gene: TRBV6-5; CDR3aa: CASSRTSGNQPQHF
d_gene: TRBD1; j_gene: TRBJ1-1; v_gene: TRBV18; CDR3aa: CASSPGTGGDTEAFF
d_gene: -; j_gene: TRBJ1-6; v_gene: TRBV27; CDR3aa: CASAGIDNSPLHF
d_gene: -; j_gene: TRBJ1-6; v_gene: TRBV5-4; CDR3aa: CASSLDRGDSPLHF
d_gene: -; j_gene: TRBJ2-5; v_gene: TRBV5-4; CDR3aa: CASSLGPAGSETQYF
d_gene: -; j_gene: TRBJ2-5; v_gene: TRBV5-1; CDR3aa: CASSFGGPGETQYF
d_gene: -; j_gene: TRBJ2-5; v_gene: TRBV7-2; CDR3aa: CASSGDWYQETQYF
d_gene: TRBD1; j_gene: TRBJ1-5; v_gene: TRBV5-1; CDR3aa: CASSPGQGGNQPQHF
d_gene: -; j_gene: TRBJ2-1; v_gene: TRBV6-2/TRBV6-3; CDR3aa: CASSSGTLGGNEQFF
d_gene: -; j_gene: TRBJ2-1; v_gene: TRBV5-1; CDR3aa: CASSLGGQSYNEQFF
d_gene: TRBD2; j_gene: TRBJ2-7; v_gene: TRBV7-8; CDR3aa: CASSLRTSGPEQYF
d_gene: TRBD2; j_gene: TRBJ2-3; v_gene: TRBV5-1; CDR3aa: CASSLGTSGSTDTQYF
d_gene: -; j_gene: TRBJ2-5; v_gene: TRBV7-2; CDR3aa: CASSSPVGLASQETQYF
d_gene: TRBD2; j_gene: TRBJ2-3; v_gene: TRBV5-1; CDR3aa: CASRGAGDDTQYF
d_gene: -; j_gene: TRBJ2-5; v_gene: TRBV19; CDR3aa: CASSFAGETQYF